These 18 T cell receptor beta chains originate from one sample sequenced in a study of T-cell reconstitution after alpha-beta-depleted transplantation in children. Preparing the TCRbeta library involved the use of unique molecular identifiers. A single record per CDR3 protein comes from TCRdb applying MiXCR to the PCR reads. The sample includes a few hundred thousand distinct CDR3 sequences, around 15% of them seen just once. Sequenced here: PBMCs, mostly from graft donor cells, sampled 360 days after TCRalphabeta/CD19-depleted stem cell transplant. Receptors were obtained from a boy under two years old who had a stem cell transplant for Wiskott-Aldrich syndrome, so the T cells may come from the graft donor.

This clonotype showed up just a few times. This sequence joins TRBV18 and TRBJ2-2; D gene unclear. Per germline, CDR1 KGHSH and CDR2 LQKENI. This CDR3 is built from 14 residues. V was trimmed by 1 base and J by 4 bases, leaving 7 bases between them. The CDR3 loop reads CASSPQSSTGELFF. In DNA, the CDR3 is TGTGCCAGCTCACCACAATCTAGCACCGGGGAGCTGTTTTTT.

The chain links TRBV29-1 to TRBJ1-1, with D perhaps TRBD1 (6 bases). This CDR3 contains 13 residues. Germline V gives CDR1 SQVTM, CDR2 ANQGSEA. V lost 7 bases, J lost 1 base, and 13 bases lay in between. CDR3 coding DNA: TGCAGCGGGGGGGACACCAGGAACACTGAAGCTTTCTTT. Protein sequence: CSGGDTRNTEAFF.

This clonotype was seen only a few times. The CDR3 bases are TGTGCCAGCAGTTACTCCGGGACATTCTACGAGCAGTACTTC. Amino acids: CASSYSGTFYEQYF. The chain recombines TRBV6-2 or TRBV6-3 with TRBJ2-7; maybe TRBD1 (6 bases). The CDR3 is 14 amino acids. CDR1 and CDR2 from the germline V gene are MNHEY and SVGEGT. V was clipped by 0 bases and J by 3 bases, with 9 bases between them.

This sequence joins TRBV28 and TRBJ2-2; D not resolved. V was clipped by 4 bases and J by 0 bases, with 12 bases between them. This CDR3 region has 16 residues. The germline V gene encodes CDR1 MDHEN and CDR2 SYDVKM. CDR3 nucleotides: TGTGCCAGCAGTTCCTTCCCTCAACCGAACACCGGGGAGCTGTTTTTT. It codes for CASSSFPQPNTGELFF.

The rearrangement uses TRBV18 and TRBJ2-7; 13 bases are shared with TRBD2. Germline V gene lookup returns CDR1 KGHSH and CDR2 LQKENI. The CDR3 has 15 residues. Unmatched junction bases numbered 4, after V lost 3 bases and J lost 5 bases. CDR3 sequence (DNA): TGTGCCAGCTCACCGCCGGGACTAGCGGGAAACGAGCAGTACTTC. It yields the protein CASSPPGLAGNEQYF. Drawing the rest from reference TRBV18 and TRBJ2-7, the complete variable domain is NAGVMQNPRHLVRRRGQEARLRCSPMKGHSHVYWYRQLPEEGLKFMVYLQKENIIDESGMPKERFSAEFPKEGPSILRIQQVVRGDSAAYFCASSPPGLAGNEQYFGPGTRLTVT.

V is TRBV12-3 or TRBV12-4 and J is TRBJ2-2; TRBD2 agrees at 13 bases. The CDR3 extends over 18 amino acids. Germline trimming cut 4 bases from V and 0 bases from J; bases unmatched to any gene: 5. This chain's CDR3 is CASSSPTSGRANTGELFF. CDR3 sequence (DNA): TGTGCCAGCAGTTCCCCAACTAGCGGGAGGGCGAACACCGGGGAGCTGTTTTTT.

The rearrangement uses TRBV30 and TRBJ2-7; D gene unclear. In germline, CDR1 is GTSNPN, CDR2 SVGIG (reference sequence). This CDR3 comprises 13 residues. The V end lost 4 bases, the J end lost 0 bases, and 10 bases lay between the germline ends. CDR3 in amino acids: CAWNRGSSYEQYF. The CDR3 nucleotides read TGTGCCTGGAACCGAGGAAGCTCCTACGAGCAGTACTTC.

The chain uses TRBV12-3 or TRBV12-4 and TRBJ2-5, with 14 bases that match TRBD2. There are 16 residues in the CDR3. V lost 8 bases and J lost 4; bases outside the gene matches: 9. For the CDR3, the DNA is TGTGCCAGCGCCCTGACTAGCGGGAGGGCCAGAGAGACCCAGTACTTC. It translates to CASALTSGRARETQYF.

This clonotype was seen only a few times. The V and J genes are TRBV24-1 and TRBJ1-5; weak D call: TRBD1 (5 bases). Trimming left V 7 bases short and J 8 bases short, with 14 bases between. Germline CDR1 and CDR2: KGHDR and SFDVKD. CDR3 length: 13 residues. The chain's CDR3 is CATRRGPFEPQHF. Here the CDR3 DNA reads TGTGCCACCAGAAGGGGACCGTTCGAGCCCCAGCATTTT.

The rearrangement joins TRBV15 to TRBJ1-1; no reliable D call. The CDR3 has 17 amino acids. CDR1 LNHNV and CDR2 YYDKDF come from the germline V gene (reference sequence). Trimming shortened V by 0 bases and J by 1 base, and 15 bases separated the two germline ends. CDR3 region: CATSRDPLLSWNTEAFF. The DNA of the CDR3 is TGTGCCACCAGCAGAGATCCACTACTATCGTGGAACACTGAAGCTTTCTTT.

V usage is TRBV15 and J usage is TRBJ2-1; 8 bases line up with TRBD2. Per the germline V gene, CDR1 is LNHNV and CDR2 is YYDKDF (reference sequence). This CDR3 is built from 15 residues. V lost 7 bases to trimming and J lost 10 bases; unmatched junction nucleotides: 15. CDR3 coding DNA: TGTGCCACCATGTACGATTTGCGGGAGGCAAGGGAGCAGTTCTTC. Its translation is CATMYDLREAREQFF.

The chain joins TRBV5-4 to TRBJ2-7, with 7 bases identical to TRBD1. V dropped 0 bases and J dropped 3; count of bases not matched to a gene: 6. The CDR3 length is 15 residues. The germline gives CDR1 SGHNT, CDR2 YYREEE (reference sequence). This CDR3 is CASSLGTGGYYEQYF. Here the CDR3 DNA reads TGTGCCAGCAGCTTGGGGACAGGAGGTTACTACGAGCAGTACTTC.

In this sample, this clonotype turned up once. The chain links TRBV7-2 to TRBJ2-3, with TRBD2 as a possible D gene (6 bases). CDR3 length: 15 residues. CDR1 and CDR2 (germline): SGHTA, FQGNSA. The germline V and J ends were trimmed by 5 bases and 2 bases, with 14 bases remaining between them. CDR3 coding DNA: TGTGCCAGCAGCATTAGGGGACTCCCCACAGATACGCAGTATTTT. Translation gives CASSIRGLPTDTQYF.

V usage is TRBV19 and J usage is TRBJ2-1, with a possible D match to TRBD1 (7 bases). Germline V gene data show CDR1 as LNHDA and CDR2 as SQIVND (reference sequence). V lost 6 bases and J 4 bases, leaving 19 bases between the germline ends. The CDR3 loop spans 16 amino acids. CDR3 amino acids: CASSLLRGDRYNEQFF. DNA for the CDR3: TGTGCCAGTAGCCTGCTAAGGGGGGACAGATACAATGAGCAGTTCTTC.

V is TRBV2 and J is TRBJ2-3; D perhaps matches TRBD2 (6 bases). V lost 0 bases, J lost 4 bases, and 14 bases lay in between. Germline-derived CDR1 and CDR2 are SNHLY and FYNNEI. This CDR3 contains 16 residues. CDR3 nucleotides: TGTGCCAGCAGTGAAGCGCCGGGGGATGGCGCAGATACGCAGTATTTT. It is translated as CASSEAPGDGADTQYF.

CDR3 in amino acids: CASSLRSGGIPYEQYF. The CDR3 bases are TGTGCCAGCAGCTTACGAAGCGGGGGAATCCCCTACGAGCAGTACTTC. The V and J genes are TRBV7-6 and TRBJ2-7, with 8 bases matching TRBD2. The trim removed 2 bases at V and 2 bases at J, leaving 8 bases unmatched. The CDR3 loop spans 16 amino acids. CDR1 is SGHVS and CDR2 is FNYEAQ in the germline V gene.

In its sample, this clonotype was seen many times. The V gene is TRBV5-1, the J gene TRBJ2-7; 7 nucleotides line up with TRBD1. The CDR3 is made up of 16 amino acids. The junction had 10 bases not matched to a gene; V was cut back by 0 bases and J by 4 bases. Per the germline V gene, CDR1 is SGHRS and CDR2 is YFSETQ. The CDR3: CASSLANSGQPYEQYF. CDR3 sequence (DNA): TGCGCCAGCAGCTTGGCAAATTCGGGACAGCCTTACGAGCAGTACTTC.

This clonotype was picked up a small number of times. The chain recombines TRBV29-1 with TRBJ2-3; D might be TRBD1 (5 bases). This CDR3 has 14 amino acids. Trimming shortened V by 2 bases and J by 1 base, and 10 bases separated the two germline ends. Germline CDR1 reads SQVTM; CDR2 reads ANQGSEA. CDR3 coding DNA: TGCAGCGTTGAACCTGGGGCGGGCACAGATACGCAGTATTTT. Protein: CSVEPGAGTDTQYF.